This entry concerns a single T cell receptor beta chain. The sample is drawn from a study of blood T cell repertoires in COVID-19. In the study overall: Sites in the United States, Italy and Spain provided acute and convalescent COVID-19 samples.

The CDR3 covers 15 residues. CDR1 is MDHEN, CDR2 SYDVKM, per germline. V gave up 5 bases and J gave up 2 bases; unmatched junction bases: 6. As originally analysed: Reference gene primer amplification yielded estimated nucleated cell counts. Measured with immunoSEQ multiplex PCR; TCRdb has only the in-frame clones, and not every one. V, J and clone size derive from that table, while D and trimming were established from the DNA sequence. The repertoire consists of about 97,000 clones, with around 73% occurring once and the leading ten covering approximately 9.9%. J is TRBJ1-5 and V is TRBV28, with 7 positions matching TRBD1. The source material was peripheral blood. The receptor was isolated from a man aged 55 to 69 with active or convalescent COVID-19. The CDR3 is CASSPSDRGNQPQHF. For the CDR3, the DNA is TGTGCCAGCAGTCCCTCCGACAGGGGCAATCAGCCCCAGCATTTT. Full variable domain (remainder filled in from reference TRBV28 and TRBJ1-5): DVKVTQSSRYLVKRTGEKVFLECVQDMDHENMFWYRQDPGLGLRLIYFSYDVKMKEKGDIPEGYSVSREKKERFSLILESASTNQTSMYLCASSPSDRGNQPQHFGDGTRLSIL.